Following are 5 T cell receptor beta chains from one sample sequenced in a study of metastatic and nonmetastatic thyroid tumors. TCRdb re-called the PCR reads via MiXCR. Of fewer than 45,000 clones listed, around an eighth are singletons. Thyroid surgery took place with no prior treatment in any patient. Sample: blood. Every receptor here comes from a female donor with papillary thyroid cancer or a benign thyroid nodule (not recorded which). Some clones in this sample may be carry-over from other donors' samples.

Ten or more counts support this clone. The chain employs TRBV10-3 and TRBJ2-2; 7 positions agree with TRBD2. V was pared by 6 bases and J by 7 bases, with 5 bases of the junction left unmatched. The CDR3 sequence is 13 residues long. Germline values: CDR1 ENHRY, CDR2 SYGVKD. CDR3 amino acids: CAISWRENGELFF. CDR3 DNA sequence: TGTGCCATCAGCTGGCGGGAGAACGGGGAGCTGTTTTTT.

This clone was observed at least ten times. The chain employs TRBV7-2 and TRBJ2-1; D unresolved. The CDR3 totals 14 residues. The germline gives CDR1 SGHTA, CDR2 FQGNSA. The germline V and J ends were trimmed by 6 bases and 9 bases, with 18 bases remaining between them. This CDR3 reads CASSLIGLTGEQFF. The CDR3 DNA is TGTGCCAGCAGTCTCATCGGGCTGACGGGTGAGCAGTTCTTC.

This clone showed up many times. The V call is TRBV3-1, the J call TRBJ1-3, with TRBD1 as a possible D gene (5 bases). V was shortened by 3 bases and J by 3 bases, with 15 bases between the two germline ends. CDR3 length: 16 residues. Germline V gives CDR1 LGHDT, CDR2 YNNKEL (reference sequence). In DNA form, the CDR3 reads TGTGCCAGCAGCCAGGAGGGCAGGGTAAATGGAAACACCATATATTTT. It yields the protein CASSQEGRVNGNTIYF.

This clone occurred many times. J is TRBJ1-3 and V is TRBV6-1, with D maybe TRBD1 (5 bases). Germline values: CDR1 MNHNS, CDR2 SASEGT. This CDR3 region has 12 residues. Trimming took 11 bases from V and 5 from J, leaving 13 bases between them. CDR3 loop: CAAEGPRNTIYF. DNA of the CDR3: TGTGCCGCCGAGGGGCCTAGAAACACCATATATTTT.

The sample holds many counts of this clone. V is TRBV19 and J is TRBJ2-5; D is unclear. CDR3 size: 10 residues. Trimming left V 4 bases short and J 3 bases short, with 0 bases between. Germline V lookup: CDR1 LNHDA, CDR2 SQIVND (reference sequence). This chain's CDR3 is CASSKETQYF. CDR3 DNA sequence: TGTGCCAGTAGTAAAGAGACCCAGTACTTC.